Below, 24 T cell receptor beta chains from the same sample are listed, as sequenced in a study of beta chain features in type 1 diabetes. The entirety of the isolated RNA underwent reverse transcription, so expressed TCRB transcripts were sequenced. Libraries were prepared by immunoSEQ multiplex PCR; TCRdb keeps only in-frame clonotypes and omits some of them. The sample shows about 290,000 clones, 8% of them seen only once. Sequenced input: central memory CD4+ T cells from blood. The receptors originated from a woman aged 18-29 years in good health.

This clone turned up a few times. The gene calls are TRBV5-1 and TRBJ2-1; 8 nucleotides match TRBD2. Germline values: CDR1 SGHRS, CDR2 YFSETQ. The CDR3 is 13 amino acids. V dropped 3 bases and J dropped 10; count of bases not matched to a gene: 6. CDR3: CASSSQQREEQFF. The DNA for the CDR3 is TGCGCCAGCAGCTCGCAGCAGCGGGAGGAGCAGTTCTTC.

The sample holds a few counts of this clone. The chain employs TRBV10-3 and TRBJ2-1, with 9 nucleotides matching TRBD1. CDR3 length: 13 residues. Germline V CDR1 and CDR2: ENHRY, SYGVKD. The V and J ends lost 8 bases and 6 bases, in that order; junction bases with no gene match: 5. The CDR3 loop reads CAIRDREVNEQFF. The CDR3 coding sequence is TGTGCCATCCGGGACAGGGAGGTCAATGAGCAGTTCTTC.

This clone was counted at least ten times. The V and J genes are TRBV10-3 and TRBJ2-3; D gene uncertain. The CDR3 contains 14 residues. Germline V gene lookup returns CDR1 ENHRY and CDR2 SYGVKD. Between the trimmed V and J ends, which lost 0 bases and 6 bases, there was a span of 10 bases. The DNA for the CDR3 is TGTGCCATCAGTGAGTCCCCCGAATGGGATACGCAGTATTTT. Translating it yields CAISESPEWDTQYF.

The chain combines TRBV11-1 with TRBJ2-1; D not certain. Germline CDR1 and CDR2: SGHAT and FQDESV (reference sequence). This CDR3 region has 15 residues. V lost 3 bases, J lost 2 bases, and 11 bases lay in between. The CDR3 loop is CASSFPNLAYNEQFF. The CDR3 DNA sequence: TGTGCCAGCAGCTTTCCAAATCTAGCCTACAATGAGCAGTTCTTC.

This clone came up a few times. This sequence joins TRBV5-1 and TRBJ2-3; D uncertain. Germline values: CDR1 SGHRS, CDR2 YFSETQ. The length of the CDR3 is 14 residues. Trimming cost V 5 bases and J 0 bases, with 10 bases left between them. CDR3 amino acids: CASSSDPSTDTQYF. CDR3 in DNA: TGCGCCAGCAGTTCGGATCCTAGCACAGATACGCAGTATTTT.

The chain has TRBV7-2 and TRBJ1-3; D remains unclear. The CDR3 extends over 12 amino acids. The germline CDR1 and CDR2 sequences are SGHTA and FQGNSA. Trimming took 2 bases from V and 1 from J, leaving 0 bases between them. The CDR3 sequence is CASSLSGNTIYF. The CDR3 coding sequence is TGTGCCAGCAGCTTATCTGGAAACACCATATATTTT.

The V and J genes are TRBV6-1 and TRBJ1-2; D remains unclear. The CDR3 runs to 12 residues. CDR1 and CDR2 (germline): MNHNS, SASEGT. V dropped 2 bases and J dropped 9 bases, with 10 bases sitting between them. The CDR3 DNA is TGTGCCAGCAGTGAACTACAGTCCCGCTACACCTTC. This codes for CASSELQSRYTF.

This clone was counted at least ten times. Additional DNA sequences in this sample encode the identical CDR3. The CDR3 DNA follows: TGCGCCAGCAGCTTGGGAGTCCAAGAGACCCAGTACTTC. Protein sequence: CASSLGVQETQYF. The V gene is TRBV5-1, the J gene TRBJ2-5; D not certain. Trimming cost V 0 bases and J 1 base, with 4 bases left between them. The length of the CDR3 is 13 residues. Germline CDR1 is SGHRS and CDR2 is YFSETQ. Full variable domain (missing parts from reference TRBV5-1 and TRBJ2-5): KAGVTQTPRYLIKTRGQQVTLSCSPISGHRSVSWYQQTPGQGLQFLFEYFSETQRNKGNFPGRFSGRQFSNSRSEMNVSTLELGDSALYLCASSLGVQETQYFGPGTRLLVL.

V gene TRBV18 combines with J gene TRBJ2-7; D perhaps matches TRBD2 (6 bases). This CDR3 is built from 13 residues. V lost 3 bases and J lost 5, with 11 bases in between. From germline, CDR1 is KGHSH and CDR2 LQKENI. CDR3 DNA sequence: TGTGCCAGCTCACCGGGACTTATCGACGAGCAGTACGTC. Protein sequence: CASSPGLIDEQYV.

This chain links TRBV18 with TRBJ2-2; 7 nucleotides match TRBD1. The CDR3 sequence is 15 residues long. CDR1 is KGHSH, CDR2 LQKENI, per germline. The ends lost 5 bases at V and 4 bases at J; junction bases unmatched: 7. CDR3 sequence (DNA): TGTGCCAGCTCAGCCGACAGGGCCGGCACCGGGGAGCTGTTTTTT. It specifies CASSADRAGTGELFF. Combining the CDR3 with reference TRBV18 and TRBJ2-2 gives the whole variable domain NAGVMQNPRHLVRRRGQEARLRCSPMKGHSHVYWYRQLPEEGLKFMVYLQKENIIDESGMPKERFSAEFPKEGPSILRIQQVVRGDSAAYFCASSADRAGTGELFFGEGSRLTVL.

This clone was detected only a few times. The chain employs TRBV7-2 and TRBJ2-2; the D is unclear. V was clipped by 4 bases and J by 8 bases, with 5 bases between them. This CDR3 region has 11 residues. The germline V gene encodes CDR1 SGHTA and CDR2 FQGNSA. Written as DNA, the CDR3 is TGTGCCAGCAGCTCAGGAGGGGAGCTGTTTTTT. This gives the protein CASSSGGELFF.

V usage is TRBV19 and J usage is TRBJ1-5, with D unclear. V lost 2 bases to trimming and J lost 2 bases, with 10 bases between them. Germline CDR1 is LNHDA and CDR2 is SQIVND (reference sequence). CDR3 length: 15 residues. The CDR3 is CASSISGMGNQPQHF. The DNA for the CDR3 is TGTGCCAGTAGTATATCAGGAATGGGCAATCAGCCCCAGCATTTT.

This rearrangement joins TRBV28 to TRBJ2-3; D may be TRBD2 (6 bases). V lost 1 base to trimming and J lost 3 bases, with 17 bases between them. Germline V CDR1 and CDR2: MDHEN, SYDVKM. CDR3 length: 17 amino acids. The CDR3 region is CASSLSLGRGWTDTQYF. CDR3 in DNA: TGTGCCAGCAGTTTATCGCTCGGGCGGGGTTGGACAGATACGCAGTATTTT.

The table lists this clone with a few counts. The chain recombines TRBV7-3 with TRBJ2-7; a weak D match, TRBD2 (6 bases). The CDR3 spans 10 residues. Germline CDR1 SGHTA, CDR2 FQGTGA. Trimming pared 8 bases from V and 7 bases from J, leaving 9 bases between. Here the CDR3 reads CASPGGEQYV. The CDR3 DNA reads as TGTGCCAGCCCTGGGGGGGAGCAGTACGTC.

This clone was found a few times. The rearrangement links TRBV25-1 to TRBJ2-5; no clear D gene. Trimming removed 0 bases from V and 3 bases from J, with 14 bases in between. Germline CDR1 and CDR2: MGHDK and SYGVNS. This CDR3 has 16 residues. In DNA, the CDR3 is TGTGCCAGCAGTGAATACGGGTCCTACCAAAAAGAGACCCAGTACTTC. It yields the protein CASSEYGSYQKETQYF. The full variable domain, in which reference TRBV25-1 and TRBJ2-5 provide the parts outside the CDR3, is EADIYQTPRYLVIGTGKKITLECSQTMGHDKMYWYQQDPGMELHLIHYSYGVNSTEKGDLSSESTVSRIRTEHFPLTLESARPSHTSQYLCASSEYGSYQKETQYFGPGTRLLVL.

This clone was observed a handful of times. This chain links TRBV29-1 with TRBJ1-4, with D unclear. Per the germline V gene, CDR1 is SQVTM and CDR2 is ANQGSEA. The CDR3 runs 12 residues. V lost 8 bases, J lost 1 base, and 8 bases lay in between. The CDR3 DNA sequence: TGCAGCTACCGGGGAACTAATGAAAAACTGTTTTTT. Its protein is CSYRGTNEKLFF.

The CDR3 DNA reads as TGTGCCAGCAGTGAAAGGACGGGGGCATTGAATGAGCAGTTCTTC. Translated, it gives CASSERTGALNEQFF. J is TRBJ2-1 and V is TRBV6-1, with D perhaps TRBD1 or TRBD2 (6 bases each). The CDR3 has 15 amino acids. Trimming took off 2 bases at V and 7 bases at J, with 15 bases between the two ends. Germline V CDR1 and CDR2: MNHNS, SASEGT.

This clone was picked up a small number of times. This chain links TRBV5-1 with TRBJ2-7, with D uncertain. The CDR3 has 14 amino acids. The V gene lost 0 bases and the J gene lost 0 bases, with 7 bases spanning the gap. Germline lookup yields CDR1 SGHRS and CDR2 YFSETQ. CDR3 DNA sequence: TGCGCCAGCAGCTTGGGGACGGACTCCTACGAGCAGTACTTC. Residues: CASSLGTDSYEQYF.

As concerns this clone: At the DNA level, this CDR3 is encoded by other sequences in the same sample as well. CDR3 in amino acids: CASSQDRNQPQHF. CDR3 DNA sequence: TGCGCCAGCAGCCAAGACAGAAATCAGCCCCAGCATTTT. The J gene is TRBJ1-5, the V gene TRBV4-3; no firm D call. CDR3 size: 13 residues. Germline V gene sequence: CDR1 LGHNA, CDR2 YSLEER. Between the trimmed V and J ends, which lost 0 bases and 4 bases, there was a span of 4 bases.

This clone occurred a few times. The chain employs TRBV7-2 and TRBJ2-3, with D perhaps matching TRBD2 (5 bases). The CDR3 runs 14 residues. The V gene lost 1 base and the J gene lost 3 bases, with 8 bases spanning the gap. CDR1 is SGHTA, CDR2 FQGNSA, per germline. The CDR3 DNA is TGTGCCAGCAGCTTAGGCGAGGGTACAGATACGCAGTATTTT. This translates into CASSLGEGTDTQYF.

This clone has just a few counts. The chain couples TRBV11-2 to TRBJ2-5; TRBD2 aligns across 13 bases. The CDR3 loop spans 16 amino acids. Trimming at V came to 4 bases and at J to 7 bases, leaving 9 bases not matched to a gene. Germline loops: CDR1 SGHAT, CDR2 FQNNGV. CDR3 sequence: CASSSQGLAGTGTQYF. As DNA, the CDR3 is TGTGCCAGCAGCTCCCAGGGACTAGCGGGGACAGGGACCCAGTACTTC.

At least ten counts were recorded for this clone. V usage is TRBV7-9 and J usage is TRBJ2-6; D possibly corresponds to TRBD1 (6 bases). The CDR3 consists of 16 residues. Germline CDR1 is SEHNR and CDR2 is FQNEAQ (reference sequence). V was cut by 2 bases and J by 2 bases, with 10 bases left in between. CDR3 in amino acids: CASSLLAGAGANVLTF. In DNA form, the CDR3 reads TGTGCCAGCAGCTTATTAGCAGGGGCTGGGGCCAACGTCCTGACTTTC. Combining the CDR3 with reference TRBV7-9 and TRBJ2-6 gives the whole variable domain DTGVSQNPRHKITKRGQNVTFRCDPISEHNRLYWYRQTLGQGPEFLTYFQNEAQLEKSRLLSDRFSAERPKGSFSTLEIQRTEQGDSAMYLCASSLLAGAGANVLTFGAGSRLTVL.

The chain joins TRBV5-1 to TRBJ2-6; D may be TRBD1 (5 bases). Germline assignment: CDR1 SGHRS and CDR2 YFSETQ. Trimming left V 3 bases short and J 0 bases short, with 16 bases between. The CDR3 sequence is 18 residues long. The CDR3 loop is CASSSVSGYASGANVLTF. The CDR3 nucleotides read TGCGCCAGCAGCTCGGTGTCAGGGTATGCCTCTGGGGCCAACGTCCTGACTTTC.

Many counts were recorded for this clone. This chain links TRBV18 with TRBJ2-7; D is unresolved. The ends were cut back, 1 base at V and 3 bases at J, with 7 bases in the middle. The CDR3 sequence is 13 residues long. The V gene's germline CDR1 is KGHSH and CDR2 LQKENI. For the CDR3, the DNA is TGTGCCAGCTCACCACGACTTGGCTACGAGCAGTACGTC. Translating gives CASSPRLGYEQYV.